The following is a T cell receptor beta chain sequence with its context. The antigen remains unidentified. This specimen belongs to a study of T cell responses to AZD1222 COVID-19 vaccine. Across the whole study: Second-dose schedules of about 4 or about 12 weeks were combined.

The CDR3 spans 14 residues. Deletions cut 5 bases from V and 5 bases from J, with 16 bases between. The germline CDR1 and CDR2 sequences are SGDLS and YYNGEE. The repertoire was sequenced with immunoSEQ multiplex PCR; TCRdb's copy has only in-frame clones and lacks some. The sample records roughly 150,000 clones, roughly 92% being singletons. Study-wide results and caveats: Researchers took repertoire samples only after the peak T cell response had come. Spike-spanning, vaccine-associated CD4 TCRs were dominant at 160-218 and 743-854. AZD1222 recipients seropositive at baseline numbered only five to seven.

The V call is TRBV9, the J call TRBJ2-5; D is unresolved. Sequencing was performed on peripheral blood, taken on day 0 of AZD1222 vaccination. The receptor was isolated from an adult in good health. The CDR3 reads CASRRGLAEETQYF. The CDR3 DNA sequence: TGTGCCAGCAGGAGAGGCTTGGCAGAGGAGACCCAGTACTTC. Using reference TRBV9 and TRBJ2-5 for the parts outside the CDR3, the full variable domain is DSGVTQTPKHLITATGQRVTLRCSPRSGDLSVYWYQQSLDQGLQFLIQYYNGEERAKGNILERFSAQQFPDLHSELNLSSLELGDSALYFCASRRGLAEETQYFGPGTRLLVL.